This entry describes one TCR beta chain. Its matching antigen is unknown. A junction end diverges from the germline sequence, so it may reflect a read error. Per germline, CDR1 SGHRS and CDR2 YFSETQ. CDR3 length: 14 residues. The data originate from a study of response to subunit inactivated influenza vaccine. Regarding the study as a whole: The authors suggested that few new T cells are recruited per seasonal influenza vaccination.

MiXCR was run by TCRdb on the RT-PCR reads, yielding one entry per CDR3 protein. The sample has roughly 500,000 distinct CDR3 sequences, approximately 20% seen once; the top ten hold 2.5% to 3.5%. The data were also submitted as part of a second study, on T cells expressing NK-cell markers. From that paper: cDNA encoding TCR beta was synthesized via 5'RACE template switching incorporating UMIs. Sorted CD3+CD56+NKG2C+, CD3+CD56+NKG2C- and CD3+CD56-NKG2C+ T cells provided the TCR beta repertoires. In four donors, dominant clonotypes made up about 25-65% of CD3+CD56-NKG2C+ cells. HCMV specificity of the expanded NKG2C+ T cell clones was not established.

This chain links TRBV5-1 with TRBJ1-6; a possible D gene is TRBD1 (6 bases). The sequencing used CD4+ T cells sorted from PBMCs, collected 11 to 12 days after vaccination. This sequence originates from a man aged 45-65 years who received an inactivated influenza vaccine. CDR3 amino acids: CASSYGQHNSPFHF. Here the CDR3 DNA reads TGCGCCAGCAGCTACGGACAGCATAATTCACCCTTCCACTTT.